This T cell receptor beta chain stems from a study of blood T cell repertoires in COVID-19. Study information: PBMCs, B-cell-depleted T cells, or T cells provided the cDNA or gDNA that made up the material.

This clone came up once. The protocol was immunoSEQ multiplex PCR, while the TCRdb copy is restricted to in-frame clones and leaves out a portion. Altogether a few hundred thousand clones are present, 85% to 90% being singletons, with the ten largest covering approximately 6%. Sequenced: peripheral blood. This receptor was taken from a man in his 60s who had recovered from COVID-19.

The CDR3 DNA reads as TGTGCCAGCAGTCCATCTTACAGGGGAAATAACTATGGCTACACCTTC. It codes for CASSPSYRGNNYGYTF. J is TRBJ1-2 and V is TRBV27, with TRBD1 matching 7 bases. Trimming removed 5 bases from V and 1 base from J; junction bases left unmatched: 10. Looked up from germline, CDR1 is MNHEY and CDR2 is SMNVEV (reference sequence). CDR3 length: 16 amino acids.